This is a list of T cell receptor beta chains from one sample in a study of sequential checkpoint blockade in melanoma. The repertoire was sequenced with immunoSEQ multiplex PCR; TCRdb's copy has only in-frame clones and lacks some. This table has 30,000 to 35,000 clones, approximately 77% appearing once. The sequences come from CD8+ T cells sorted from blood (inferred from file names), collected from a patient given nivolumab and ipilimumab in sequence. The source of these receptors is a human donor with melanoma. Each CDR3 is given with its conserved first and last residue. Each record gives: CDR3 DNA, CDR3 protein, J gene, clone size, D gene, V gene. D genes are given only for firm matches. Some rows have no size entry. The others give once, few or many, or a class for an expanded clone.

CDR3 DNA: TGTGCCTGGGGGACCGGGACAGGGTCCTACGAGCAGTACTTC
CDR3 protein: CAWGTGTGSYEQYF
J gene: TRBJ2-7
clone size: -
D gene: TRBD1
V gene: TRBV30

CDR3 DNA: TGCGCCAGCAGTGGTGGGCTCCGCCCGGGGGGTGAGCAGTTCTTC
CDR3 protein: CASSGGLRPGGEQFF
J gene: TRBJ2-1
clone size: -
D gene: TRBD2
V gene: TRBV10-1

CDR3 DNA: TGTGCCAGCAGCTTTTGGCGGAGAAACACTGAAGCTTTCTTT
CDR3 protein: CASSFWRRNTEAFF
J gene: TRBJ1-1
clone size: few
D gene: -
V gene: TRBV7-9

CDR3 DNA: TGTGCCGTCCTAGCGGGTTACACCGGGGAGCTGTTTTTT
CDR3 protein: CAVLAGYTGELFF
J gene: TRBJ2-2
clone size: -
D gene: TRBD2
V gene: TRBV27

CDR3 DNA: TGTGCCAGCAGCGTAGGCGCCCTGAGCTCCTACGAGCAGTACTTC
CDR3 protein: CASSVGALSSYEQYF
J gene: TRBJ2-7
clone size: -
D gene: -
V gene: TRBV9

CDR3 DNA: TGTGCCACCAGCACTCTGTCGGGAGGATATACGCAGTATTTT
CDR3 protein: CATSTLSGGYTQYF
J gene: TRBJ2-3
clone size: -
D gene: TRBD2
V gene: TRBV15

CDR3 DNA: TGTGCCAGCAGTTCGGGACAGGGGGTAGTAGGTGAGCAGTACTTC
CDR3 protein: CASSSGQGVVGEQYF
J gene: TRBJ2-7
clone size: -
D gene: TRBD1
V gene: TRBV6-5

CDR3 DNA: TGTGCCAGCAGTGAATATCCAACAGGGGATGGCTACACCTTC
CDR3 protein: CASSEYPTGDGYTF
J gene: TRBJ1-2
clone size: few
D gene: TRBD1
V gene: TRBV25-1

CDR3 DNA: TGCGCCTGGAGTTGGGGGGGAGGCTACACCTTC
CDR3 protein: CAWSWGGGYTF
J gene: TRBJ1-2
clone size: -
D gene: -
V gene: TRBV30

CDR3 DNA: TGTGCCAGCAGCTTGGGTCCAGGGGGCTTTGAAAAACTGTTTTTT
CDR3 protein: CASSLGPGGFEKLFF
J gene: TRBJ1-4
clone size: -
D gene: TRBD1
V gene: TRBV5-4

CDR3 DNA: TGTGCCAGCAGCTTAACGGACGAGCAGTACTTC
CDR3 protein: CASSLTDEQYF
J gene: TRBJ2-7
clone size: -
D gene: -
V gene: TRBV7-9

CDR3 DNA: TGCGCCAGCAGCCATGGACTCGAGTACGAGCAGTACTTC
CDR3 protein: CASSHGLEYEQYF
J gene: TRBJ2-7
clone size: -
D gene: -
V gene: TRBV4-3

CDR3 DNA: TGTGCCAGCAGTTTTTCAGGGGCTCTCGAGCAGTACTTC
CDR3 protein: CASSFSGALEQYF
J gene: TRBJ2-7
clone size: -
D gene: -
V gene: TRBV27

CDR3 DNA: TGTGCCAGCAGCACCGGGACTAGCGCCCGCCCGCAGTTCTTC
CDR3 protein: CASSTGTSARPQFF
J gene: TRBJ2-1
clone size: -
D gene: TRBD2
V gene: TRBV5-4

CDR3 DNA: TGTGCCAGCAGCCCGTTTGTTGGGGCGAACACAGATACGCAGTATTTT
CDR3 protein: CASSPFVGANTDTQYF
J gene: TRBJ2-3
clone size: -
D gene: -
V gene: TRBV7-9

CDR3 DNA: TGTGCCAGTAGTATAGCACTTCTGTATAGCAATCAGCCCCAGCATTTT
CDR3 protein: CASSIALLYSNQPQHF
J gene: TRBJ1-5
clone size: few
D gene: -
V gene: TRBV19

CDR3 DNA: TGTGCCAGCAGCTTAGCAGGTCTGGGGAATCTAGCGGGAAATGAGCAGTTCTTC
CDR3 protein: CASSLAGLGNLAGNEQFF
J gene: TRBJ2-1
clone size: -
D gene: TRBD2
V gene: TRBV7-8

CDR3 DNA: TGTGCCAGCAGTTTTAGAGGGACAGGGGACAATGAGCAGTTCTTC
CDR3 protein: CASSFRGTGDNEQFF
J gene: TRBJ2-1
clone size: -
D gene: TRBD1
V gene: TRBV27

CDR3 DNA: TGTGCCAGCAGCGGCAGGGTACAAGAGACCCAGTACTTC
CDR3 protein: CASSGRVQETQYF
J gene: TRBJ2-5
clone size: -
D gene: -
V gene: TRBV7-9

CDR3 DNA: TGTGCCAGCAGAGCTTCTACTAGCGTCCATACGCAGTATTTT
CDR3 protein: CASRASTSVHTQYF
J gene: TRBJ2-3
clone size: -
D gene: TRBD2
V gene: TRBV13

CDR3 DNA: TGTGCCAGCAGTTCATCCCGCTACAATGAGCAGTTCTTC
CDR3 protein: CASSSSRYNEQFF
J gene: TRBJ2-1
clone size: -
D gene: -
V gene: TRBV27

CDR3 DNA: TGTGCCAGTAGTACGTTTCTCTTCACAGGCAATCAGCCCCAGCATTTT
CDR3 protein: CASSTFLFTGNQPQHF
J gene: TRBJ1-5
clone size: -
D gene: -
V gene: TRBV19

CDR3 DNA: TGTGCCAGTAGTTTTACAGGGGGCGTTGAGGGCTACACCTTC
CDR3 protein: CASSFTGGVEGYTF
J gene: TRBJ1-2
clone size: medium-sized
D gene: TRBD1
V gene: TRBV19

CDR3 DNA: TGTGCCAGCAGCCCCGTGCCTCTAACCTACGAGCAGTACTTC
CDR3 protein: CASSPVPLTYEQYF
J gene: TRBJ2-7
clone size: -
D gene: -
V gene: TRBV5-4

CDR3 DNA: TGTGCCAGCAGCGGGACTAGCGCGACCTACGAGCAGTACTTC
CDR3 protein: CASSGTSATYEQYF
J gene: TRBJ2-7
clone size: once
D gene: TRBD2
V gene: TRBV2

CDR3 DNA: TGTGCCAGCACCTGGCGGGGACAGGGAAATTCCTATGGCTACACCTTC
CDR3 protein: CASTWRGQGNSYGYTF
J gene: TRBJ1-2
clone size: few
D gene: TRBD1
V gene: TRBV28